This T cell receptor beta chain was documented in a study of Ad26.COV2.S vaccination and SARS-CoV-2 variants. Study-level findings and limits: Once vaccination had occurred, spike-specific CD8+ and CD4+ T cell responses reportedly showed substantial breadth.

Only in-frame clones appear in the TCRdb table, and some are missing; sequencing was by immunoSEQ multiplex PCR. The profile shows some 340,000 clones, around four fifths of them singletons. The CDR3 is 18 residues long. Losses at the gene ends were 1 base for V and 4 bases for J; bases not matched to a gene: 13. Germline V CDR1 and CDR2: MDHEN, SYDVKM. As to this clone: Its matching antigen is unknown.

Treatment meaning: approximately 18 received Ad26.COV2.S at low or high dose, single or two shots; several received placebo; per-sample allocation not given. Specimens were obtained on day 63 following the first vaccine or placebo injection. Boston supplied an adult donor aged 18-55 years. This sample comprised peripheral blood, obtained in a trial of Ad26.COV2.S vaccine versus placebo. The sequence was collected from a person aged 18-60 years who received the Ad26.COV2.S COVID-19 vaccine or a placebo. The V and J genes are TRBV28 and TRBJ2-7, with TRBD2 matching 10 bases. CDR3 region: CASSLSLRLAGALYEQYF. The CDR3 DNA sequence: TGTGCCAGCAGTTTATCCCTCCGTCTAGCGGGGGCCCTATACGAGCAGTACTTC.